Each of the 16 T cell receptor beta chains below was sequenced from the same sample in a study of blood T cell repertoires in COVID-19. Some clones are missing from TCRdb's copy, which holds only in-frame ones; the method was immunoSEQ multiplex PCR. The table lists 100,000 to 110,000 clones, 70% to 80% of them singletons. The sequencing input was peripheral blood. The source is a man aged 65 to 85 with active or convalescent COVID-19.

The gene calls are TRBV7-8 and TRBJ1-5, with TRBD1 identical over 7 bases. The germline CDR1 and CDR2 sequences are SGHVS and FQNEAQ. The CDR3 covers 14 residues. The V and J ends lost 8 bases and 3 bases, in that order; junction bases with no gene match: 7. CDR3 DNA sequence: TGTGCCAGCGGCGGGACAGAAGTCAATCAGCCCCAGCATTTT. Translation gives CASGGTEVNQPQHF.

CDR3 region: CSVRTGTSIDNEQFF. CDR3 bases: TGCAGCGTCCGAACCGGGACTAGCATTGACAATGAGCAGTTCTTC. The chain combines TRBV29-1 with TRBJ2-1, with 9 nucleotides matching TRBD2. Germline CDR1 SQVTM, CDR2 ANQGSEA. With V trimmed by 6 bases and J by 5 bases, 11 bases remained unmatched. CDR3 length: 15 amino acids.

The chain recombines TRBV6-2 or TRBV6-3 with TRBJ1-4; the D gene is possibly TRBD1 (6 bases). The germline V gene has CDR1 MNHEY and CDR2 SVGEGT. Trimming took off 5 bases at V and 7 bases at J, with 14 bases between the two ends. There are 14 residues in the CDR3. In DNA, the CDR3 is TGTGCCAGCAGTAGGACAGCCTCTCCTGAAAAACTGTTTTTT. The encoded protein is CASSRTASPEKLFF.

This chain uses TRBV5-1 with TRBJ2-3; D is uncertain. Germline CDR1 reads SGHRS; CDR2 reads YFSETQ. Deletions cut 4 bases from V and 0 bases from J, with 9 bases between. This CDR3 is built from 14 residues. CDR3 amino acids: CASSIPTSTDTQYF. The CDR3 DNA sequence: TGCGCCAGCAGCATACCGACAAGCACAGATACGCAGTATTTT.

The CDR3 protein is CASSQEPRGSGANVLTF. As DNA, the CDR3 is TGCGCCAGCAGCCAAGAACCCAGGGGGTCTGGGGCCAACGTCCTGACTTTC. This sequence joins TRBV4-1 and TRBJ2-6, with TRBD1 matching over 7 bases. The CDR3 is 17 residues long. Trimming cost V 0 bases and J 1 base; bases outside gene matches: 3. Germline CDR1 and CDR2: MGHRA and YSYEKL.

The J gene is TRBJ1-2, the V gene TRBV18, with D unresolved. The CDR3 runs 12 residues. Germline CDR1 reads KGHSH; CDR2 reads LQKENI. The V gene lost 3 bases and the J gene lost 1 base, with 3 bases spanning the gap. CDR3 protein: CASSPINYGYTF. The CDR3 DNA reads TGTGCCAGCTCACCTATTAACTATGGCTACACCTTC.

The chain recombines TRBV5-1 with TRBJ1-1, with 7 positions matching TRBD1. The junction had 5 bases not matched to a gene; V was cut back by 5 bases and J by 1 base. The CDR3 consists of 14 residues. The V gene's germline CDR1 is SGHRS and CDR2 YFSETQ. As DNA, the CDR3 is TGCGCCAGCAGTATAAGACAGGGGAACACTGAAGCTTTCTTT. This codes for CASSIRQGNTEAFF.

The V call is TRBV24-1, the J call TRBJ1-5, with D hard to call. The V and J ends lost 2 bases and 1 base respectively, with 20 bases between them. Per germline, CDR1 KGHDR and CDR2 SFDVKD. The CDR3 consists of 19 residues. The DNA of the CDR3 is TGTGCCACCAGTGATTCCATGGGAGAAAGGGTCGGGAGCAATCAGCCCCAGCATTTT. Its protein is CATSDSMGERVGSNQPQHF.

CDR3 coding DNA: TGTGCCAGCAGCCCGTGGGGGAGGGCTGACGAAAAACTGTTTTTT. Encoded protein: CASSPWGRADEKLFF. The chain couples TRBV7-3 to TRBJ1-4; perhaps TRBD1 as D (5 bases). Germline-derived CDR1 and CDR2 are SGHTA and FQGTGA. The CDR3 length is 15 residues. V was pared by 5 bases and J by 8 bases, with 18 bases between.

The V call is TRBV4-3, the J call TRBJ2-7; 7 nucleotides align to TRBD2. The germline gives CDR1 LGHNA, CDR2 YSLEER. This CDR3 contains 14 residues. The junction had 2 bases not matched to a gene; V was cut back by 0 bases and J by 3 bases. CDR3 region: CASSQDGGGYEQYF. CDR3 DNA sequence: TGCGCCAGCAGCCAAGACGGCGGGGGCTACGAGCAGTACTTC.

V and J are TRBV9 and TRBJ1-4; 8 bases fit TRBD1. The CDR3 totals 15 residues. With 4 bases clipped from V and 7 bases from J, the junction kept 9 bases outside the gene matches. Germline V gives CDR1 SGDLS, CDR2 YYNGEE. The CDR3 protein is CASSSTGEGGEKLFF. As DNA, the CDR3 is TGTGCCAGCAGCTCGACAGGGGAAGGGGGTGAAAAACTGTTTTTT.

The chain links TRBV5-6 to TRBJ1-2, with a weak D call TRBD1 (6 bases). The ends were cut back, 4 bases at V and 8 bases at J, with 21 bases in the middle. Germline loops: CDR1 SGHDT, CDR2 YYEEEE. CDR3 length: 15 residues. CDR3 sequence: CASSPPLLGARGYTF. Here the CDR3 DNA reads TGTGCCAGCAGCCCCCCCCTTTTGGGGGCGCGGGGCTACACCTTC. The whole variable domain, filled in from reference TRBV5-6 and TRBJ1-2, reads DAGVTQSPTHLIKTRGQQVTLRCSPKSGHDTVSWYQQALGQGPQFIFQYYEEEERQRGNFPDRFSGHQFPNYSSELNVNALLLGDSALYLCASSPPLLGARGYTFGSGTRLTVV.

This rearrangement joins TRBV5-1 to TRBJ2-2, with 7 bases matching TRBD1. The CDR3 extends over 15 amino acids. Germline CDR1 reads SGHRS; CDR2 reads YFSETQ. V trimming: 4 bases; J trimming: 4 bases; junction bases outside the gene matches: 7. The CDR3 bases are TGCGCCAGCAGCCCTCCGGGACAGATCACCGGGGAGCTGTTTTTT. Translated: CASSPPGQITGELFF. Based on the CDR3 plus reference TRBV5-1 and TRBJ2-2, the full variable domain is KAGVTQTPRYLIKTRGQQVTLSCSPISGHRSVSWYQQTPGQGLQFLFEYFSETQRNKGNFPGRFSGRQFSNSRSEMNVSTLELGDSALYLCASSPPGQITGELFFGEGSRLTVL.

The CDR3: CASSFGTGHQETQYF. The CDR3 region has the DNA TGTGCCAGCAGCTTCGGGACAGGGCACCAAGAGACCCAGTACTTC. The chain couples TRBV7-3 to TRBJ2-5, with 9 bases that match TRBD1. The CDR3 has 15 amino acids. After removal of 3 bases from V and 0 bases from J, the junction contained 2 bases not matched to a gene. The germline gives CDR1 SGHTA, CDR2 FQGTGA.

This rearrangement joins TRBV2 to TRBJ2-3; possibly TRBD1 for D (6 bases). Germline CDR1 reads SNHLY; CDR2 reads FYNNEI. The CDR3 contains 15 residues. Trimming shortened V by 7 bases and J by 3 bases, and 17 bases separated the two germline ends. CDR3 coding DNA: TGTGCCAGCACCCAAGGGGGAGTTTCGACAGATACGCAGTATTTT. Protein product: CASTQGGVSTDTQYF.

V and J are TRBV6-1 and TRBJ2-5; D is possibly TRBD2 (5 bases). CDR1 and CDR2 from the germline V gene are MNHNS and SASEGT. The CDR3 is 14 amino acids. V was clipped by 6 bases and J by 5 bases, with 16 bases between them. The CDR3 spells CASSENGQRETQYF. DNA for the CDR3: TGTGCCAGCAGCGAAAACGGCCAGCGGGAGACCCAGTACTTC.